The 14 T cell receptor beta chains below all came from one sample that was sequenced in a study of blood T cell repertoires in COVID-19. TCRdb's copy holds only in-frame clones and misses some; the assay was immunoSEQ multiplex PCR. The profile covers a few hundred thousand clones, with approximately 91% appearing a single time and 2.6% taken by the ten largest. The sample was peripheral blood. These receptor sequences come from a person aged 18 to 30 with COVID-19, enrolled during active disease.

This chain uses TRBV4-1 with TRBJ2-2; the D is unclear. V gave up 3 bases and J gave up 2 bases, with 4 bases separating them. CDR1 is MGHRA, CDR2 YSYEKL, per germline. The CDR3 extends over 13 amino acids. The DNA of the CDR3 is TGCGCCAGCAGCCATCCTAACACCGGGGAGCTGTTTTTT. Its translation is CASSHPNTGELFF.

This rearrangement joins TRBV19 to TRBJ2-1; possibly TRBD2 for D (6 bases). CDR3 length: 16 residues. CDR1 is LNHDA, CDR2 SQIVND, per germline (reference sequence). With 10 bases removed from V and 0 bases from J, the gap between germline ends came to 19 bases. CDR3 in DNA: TGTGCCATTGGCGGGAACCCCCTGAGCTCCTACAATGAGCAGTTCTTC. This sequence encodes CAIGGNPLSSYNEQFF.

The chain uses TRBV20-1 and TRBJ1-5; D ambiguous. The CDR3 is 13 amino acids. Trimming took 3 bases from V and 3 from J, leaving 9 bases between them. Germline assignment: CDR1 DFQATT and CDR2 SNEGSKA (reference sequence). The DNA of the CDR3 is TGCAGTGCTAGTAACGGGGTCAATCAGCCCCAGCATTTT. It yields the protein CSASNGVNQPQHF.

The chain uses TRBV9 and TRBJ2-7; 8 nucleotides match TRBD2. Trimming at V came to 5 bases and at J to 3 bases, leaving 7 bases not matched to a gene. The CDR3 consists of 14 residues. The germline V gene has CDR1 SGDLS and CDR2 YYNGEE. CDR3 bases: TGTGCCAGCAGTTCTGGTAGCGGGAACTACGAGCAGTACTTC. Protein product: CASSSGSGNYEQYF. Supplemented by reference TRBV9 and TRBJ2-7, the full variable domain reads DSGVTQTPKHLITATGQRVTLRCSPRSGDLSVYWYQQSLDQGLQFLIQYYNGEERAKGNILERFSAQQFPDLHSELNLSSLELGDSALYFCASSSGSGNYEQYFGPGTRLTVT.

This rearrangement joins TRBV6-5 to TRBJ1-5; 9 bases line up with TRBD1. Germline trimming cut 6 bases from V and 2 bases from J; bases unmatched to any gene: 5. Germline assignment: CDR1 MNHEY and CDR2 SVGAGI. CDR3 size: 15 residues. The CDR3 DNA reads as TGTGCCAGCAGGGGACAGGGTTTTGGCAATCAGCCCCAGCATTTT. Its translation is CASRGQGFGNQPQHF.

The chain uses TRBV6-6 and TRBJ1-4, with 7 bases aligning to TRBD1. The V and J ends lost 4 bases and 2 bases, in that order; junction bases with no gene match: 4. Germline CDR1 is MNHNY and CDR2 is SVGAGI (reference sequence). The CDR3 is made up of 15 amino acids. The CDR3 region is CASSLQGPTNEKLFF. CDR3 bases: TGTGCCAGCAGTTTACAGGGGCCTACTAATGAAAAACTGTTTTTT.

The rearrangement uses TRBV4-2 and TRBJ1-4; perhaps TRBD1 as D (6 bases). This CDR3 contains 17 residues. The germline V and J ends were trimmed by 3 bases and 8 bases, with 22 bases remaining between them. In germline, CDR1 is LGHNA, CDR2 YNFKEQ. The CDR3 nucleotides are TGTGCCAGCAGCCAGGACATCCGGGGGGCGCATGCCGAAAAACTGTTTTTT. Encoded protein: CASSQDIRGAHAEKLFF.

This rearrangement joins TRBV5-1 to TRBJ2-1; TRBD2 aligns across 9 bases. The germline CDR1 and CDR2 sequences are SGHRS and YFSETQ. The V and J ends lost 4 bases and 5 bases, in that order; junction bases with no gene match: 4. The CDR3 sequence is 14 residues long. CDR3 protein: CASSPGLANNEQFF. DNA for the CDR3: TGCGCCAGCAGCCCCGGACTAGCGAACAATGAGCAGTTCTTC.

CDR3 region: CASSQDLERAYEQYF. CDR3 bases: TGTGCCAGCAGCCAAGATCTGGAGAGAGCCTACGAGCAGTACTTC. J is TRBJ2-7 and V is TRBV3-1 (or the pseudogene TRBV3-2); D not resolved. The length of the CDR3 is 15 residues. Per germline, CDR1 LGHDT and CDR2 YNNKEL (reference sequence). V lost 0 bases and J lost 2, with 11 bases in between.

This rearrangement joins TRBV7-9 to TRBJ2-7; D is perhaps TRBD1 (6 bases). CDR1 and CDR2 from the germline V gene are SEHNR and FQNEAQ (reference sequence). CDR3 length: 16 residues. V was trimmed by 6 bases and J by 4 bases, leaving 22 bases between them. CDR3 region: CASRPPSGDRQYEQYF. The DNA of the CDR3 is TGTGCCAGCAGACCCCCCTCGGGTGACAGGCAATACGAGCAGTACTTC. Variable domain in full (rest from reference TRBV7-9 and TRBJ2-7): DTGVSQNPRHKITKRGQNVTFRCDPISEHNRLYWYRQTLGQGPEFLTYFQNEAQLEKSRLLSDRFSAERPKGSFSTLEIQRTEQGDSAMYLCASRPPSGDRQYEQYFGPGTRLTVT.

The V and J genes are TRBV19 and TRBJ1-6, with D perhaps matching TRBD1 (6 bases). Germline V CDR1 and CDR2: LNHDA, SQIVND (reference sequence). The CDR3 contains 16 residues. V was clipped by 0 bases and J by 9 bases, with 15 bases between them. DNA of the CDR3: TGTGCCAGTAGTATAGATCCACAGGGAAAGGCTTCACCCCTCCACTTT. Protein: CASSIDPQGKASPLHF.

This chain uses TRBV9 with TRBJ2-5; 8 bases map to TRBD2. Trimming took 2 bases from V and 4 from J; bases not matched to a gene: 7. This CDR3 is built from 15 residues. Germline lookup yields CDR1 SGDLS and CDR2 YYNGEE. The CDR3 loop is CASSVSGIIGETQYF. DNA for the CDR3: TGTGCCAGCAGCGTTAGCGGGATTATTGGAGAGACCCAGTACTTC.

This clone came up once. The chain joins TRBV3-1 (or the pseudogene TRBV3-2) to TRBJ1-1; D unclear. V was shortened by 0 bases and J by 2 bases, with 13 bases between the two germline ends. Germline V gene lookup returns CDR1 LGHDT and CDR2 YNNKEL (reference sequence). This CDR3 region has 16 residues. CDR3 in amino acids: CASSQELLAGNTEAFF. The CDR3 DNA is TGTGCCAGCAGCCAAGAACTGCTAGCCGGAAACACTGAAGCTTTCTTT.

The chain couples TRBV14 to TRBJ2-2; D gene uncertain. Deletions cut 3 bases from V and 4 bases from J, with 9 bases between. This CDR3 has 14 amino acids. Looked up from germline, CDR1 is SGHDN and CDR2 is FVKESK. DNA of the CDR3: TGTGCCAGCAGCCAGTTTGAGATCACCGGGGAGCTGTTTTTT. This sequence encodes CASSQFEITGELFF.